The sequence of this T cell receptor (beta chain) was determined in a study of blood T cell repertoires in COVID-19. Study-wide context: Acute-phase and convalescent COVID-19 samples originated in the United States, Italy and Spain.

Libraries were prepared by immunoSEQ multiplex PCR; TCRdb keeps only in-frame clonotypes and omits some of them. The sample holds tens of thousands of clones, about 92% seen once. With 3 bases removed from V and 3 bases from J, the gap between germline ends came to 8 bases. The CDR3 loop spans 13 amino acids. Germline V gives CDR1 SEHNR, CDR2 FQNEAQ (reference sequence). The sample was peripheral blood. V usage is TRBV7-9 and J usage is TRBJ1-2; a weak D match, TRBD1 (5 bases). The clonotype comes from a human donor in a cohort sampled during active COVID-19. The CDR3 loop is CASSLTTDYGYTF. CDR3 nucleotides: TGTGCCAGCAGCTTGACGACAGACTATGGCTACACCTTC.